These T cell receptor beta chains were read from a single sample in a study of response to subunit inactivated influenza vaccine. Each CDR3 protein is one row after TCRdb ran MiXCR on the RT-PCR reads. This table holds about 780,000 distinct CDR3 sequences, about 18% found once. The sample consisted of PBMCs from blood, taken 5 to 6 days after vaccination. The receptors here all came from a man over 45 who received an inactivated influenza vaccine. CDR3s include the opening cysteine and the closing phenylalanine or tryptophan. The D gene is left open where the match is weak. Expanded clones get a size class; other rows say once, few or many, or leave the size out.

NA	TRBJ1-2	NA	TRBV6-5	TGTGCCAGCAGTTACGGTTCGCCGGGCGGGTATGGCTACACCTTC	CASSYGSPGGYGYTF
NA	TRBJ2-7	NA	TRBV28	TGTGCCAGCAGTACCCCCGGGACCTACGAGCAGTACTTC	CASSTPGTYEQYF
many	TRBJ2-5	NA	TRBV7-9	TGTGCCAGCAGCCTCTCACGGGGTCAGAAAGAGACCCAGTACTTC	CASSLSRGQKETQYF
NA	TRBJ2-3	NA	TRBV11-3	TGTGCCAGCAGCCGAAGAGGGGGAGATACGCAGTATTTT	CASSRRGGDTQYF
NA	TRBJ1-2	TRBD1	TRBV12-3/TRBV12-4	TGTGCCAGCAGTTCTGTGACAGGGGCTGGCTACACCTTC	CASSSVTGAGYTF
NA	TRBJ2-7	NA	TRBV12-3/TRBV12-4	TGTGCCAGCAGTTTAATTGAATTCCCACCGGCCGAGCAGTACTTC	CASSLIEFPPAEQYF
NA	TRBJ1-1	NA	TRBV12-3/TRBV12-4	TGTGCCAGCAGGTGGACATTGAACACTGAAGCTTTCTTT	CASRWTLNTEAFF
many	TRBJ2-7	NA	TRBV20-1	TGCAGTGCTACCTGGGGGTACGAGCAGTACTTC	CSATWGYEQYF
few	TRBJ2-1	TRBD2	TRBV15	TGTGCCACCAGCAGAGAACGGGGACTAGCCTTGAATGAGCAGTTCTTC	CATSRERGLALNEQFF
few	TRBJ1-4	NA	TRBV11-2	TGTGCCAGCAGCTTAGATTCCCTCGGGGCCAGGAGTGAAAAACTGTTTTTT	CASSLDSLGARSEKLFF
many	TRBJ2-1	NA	TRBV24-1	TGTGCCACCAGTGATTTGAGGACCCCAGTAGAGGAGCAGTTCTTC	CATSDLRTPVEEQFF
NA	TRBJ2-1	TRBD2	TRBV28	TGTGCCAGCAGTATCCCCTTGAGGGAGGGGAACAATGAGCAGTTCTTC	CASSIPLREGNNEQFF
few	TRBJ2-1	NA	TRBV24-1	TGTGCCACAGGAAGGGGCGGGAACTACAATGAGCAGTTCTTC	CATGRGGNYNEQFF
few	TRBJ1-1	NA	TRBV5-1	TGCGCCAGCAGCCCTCAACCCAGGGGCAACACTGAAGCTTTCTTT	CASSPQPRGNTEAFF
NA	TRBJ1-5	TRBD1	TRBV29-1	TGCAGCGTTGCAGGGGGGGACAATCAGCCCCAGCATTTT	CSVAGGDNQPQHF
NA	TRBJ2-3	TRBD1	TRBV29-1	TGCAGCGTTGAAGGCAGGGGGCTGAATACGCAGTATTTT	CSVEGRGLNTQYF
NA	TRBJ2-2	NA	TRBV12-3/TRBV12-4	TGTGCCAGCACCCTGACCTACACCGGGGAGCTGTTTTTT	CASTLTYTGELFF
NA	TRBJ2-7	TRBD2	TRBV5-1	TGCGCCAGCAGCTCCGGGGACTATTCTCTCGAGCAGTACTTC	CASSSGDYSLEQYF
NA	TRBJ2-7	TRBD2	TRBV5-1	TGCGCCAGCAGTGTGCGGGAGGGCCCGCGGGAGCAGTACTTC	CASSVREGPREQYF
NA	TRBJ1-4	NA	TRBV5-1	TGCGCCAGCAGCTTTAACAGGCCTAAGGGGGAAAAACTGTTTTTT	CASSFNRPKGEKLFF
NA	TRBJ2-3	TRBD1	TRBV19	TGTGCCAGTAGTCAGACAGGGCGCCACACAGATACGCAGTATTTT	CASSQTGRHTDTQYF
few	TRBJ2-7	NA	TRBV6-5	TGTGCCAGCAGTTACCGTAGGCTCGGCAGCTACGAGCAGTACTTC	CASSYRRLGSYEQYF
NA	TRBJ1-2	NA	TRBV20-1	TGCAGTGCTAGAGATCCGGGCAGCCTCAGCGGCGACTATGGCTACACCTTC	CSARDPGSLSGDYGYTF
few	TRBJ1-2	NA	TRBV29-1	TGCAGCGTTGAAGACCCGAGGGCTGGTGGCTACACCTTC	CSVEDPRAGGYTF